These 28 T cell receptor beta chains were all obtained from the same sample, sequenced in a study of cytomegalovirus exposure and HLA in healthy donors (dated by TCRdb to the late 2010s). The method behind the library was the immunoSEQ multiplex PCR assay. For the multiplex PCR, a mixture combining 60 forward primers for TCR Vbeta segments and 13 reverse primers for TCR Jbeta segments was used. Here the immuneACCESS table is served through TCRdb, limited to in-frame sequences with V and J called. Missing clones are a known gap in these copies; in checked studies unresolved V genes cover under half, and the rest lacks a known reason. This sample comprises about 76,000 clones, roughly 73% of them detected only once. Roughly 16% of the sample is held by the ten biggest clonotypes. Specimen: PBMCs. Receptor source: a woman aged 40 to 49 in good health and CMV-seropositive.

This rearrangement joins TRBV2 to TRBJ2-7; 8 bases agree with TRBD1. The CDR3 is made up of 14 amino acids. From germline, CDR1 is SNHLY and CDR2 FYNNEI. V gave up 10 bases and J gave up 4 bases; unmatched junction bases: 12. The chain's CDR3 is CATKDRGIGYEQYF. DNA of the CDR3: TGTGCCACCAAAGACAGGGGCATAGGTTACGAGCAGTACTTC.

The V gene is TRBV7-2, the J gene TRBJ2-7; tentatively, D is TRBD1 (6 bases). CDR1 and CDR2 (germline): SGHTA, FQGNSA. Trimming shortened V by 2 bases and J by 2 bases, and 7 bases separated the two germline ends. The CDR3 spans 13 residues. Here the CDR3 reads CASSLNRAYEQYF. The CDR3 coding sequence is TGTGCCAGCAGCTTAAACAGGGCCTACGAGCAGTACTTC.

This chain links TRBV5-6 with TRBJ1-5, with TRBD1 matching over 11 bases. The CDR3 is 17 residues long. V shed 2 bases and J 0 bases; nucleotides not matched to a gene: 4. Germline V gene lookup returns CDR1 SGHDT and CDR2 YYEEEE. CDR3 region: CASSFGQGAGSNQPQHF. DNA for the CDR3: TGTGCCAGCAGCTTTGGACAGGGGGCTGGTAGCAATCAGCCCCAGCATTTT.

This clone has only one observation. The chain is built from TRBV7-2 and TRBJ1-2; D not resolved. Germline values: CDR1 SGHTA, CDR2 FQGNSA. This CDR3 has 12 amino acids. The V end lost 4 bases, the J end lost 10 bases, and 13 bases lay between the germline ends. CDR3 residues: CASSSAGRYYTF. The CDR3 nucleotides read TGTGCCAGCAGCTCCGCTGGTCGGTACTACACCTTC.

This clone occurred once. The CDR3 bases are TGTGCCAGCTGCGCCTATAGCAATCAGCCCCAGCATTTT. It is translated as CASCAYSNQPQHF. The chain uses TRBV7-2 and TRBJ1-5; D ambiguous. Between the trimmed V and J ends, which lost 8 bases and 0 bases, there was a span of 8 bases. Germline CDR1 reads SGHTA; CDR2 reads FQGNSA. The CDR3 runs to 13 residues.

The sample holds one count of this clone. This chain uses TRBV10-3 with TRBJ2-1; 8 bases map to TRBD2. The V gene end was trimmed by 6 bases and the J gene end by 6 bases; junction bases not matched to a gene: 10. In germline, CDR1 is ENHRY, CDR2 SYGVKD. This CDR3 region has 15 residues. The CDR3 region is CAIRDPGLVGNEQFF. The CDR3, as DNA: TGTGCCATCAGGGACCCGGGACTAGTAGGCAATGAGCAGTTCTTC.

This clone has more than one count but fewer than ten. The CDR3 is CASTLTGWDEQFF. For the CDR3, the DNA is TGTGCCAGTACCCTGACAGGCTGGGATGAGCAGTTCTTC. The chain uses TRBV19 and TRBJ2-1; D might be TRBD1 (6 bases). This CDR3 is 13 amino acids long. Germline V gene data show CDR1 as LNHDA and CDR2 as SQIVND (reference sequence). Trimming took off 7 bases at V and 8 bases at J, with 15 bases between the two ends.

J is TRBJ1-2 and V is TRBV30, with D perhaps matching TRBD1 (5 bases). Germline lookup yields CDR1 GTSNPN and CDR2 SVGIG (reference sequence). Trimming took off 8 bases at V and 3 bases at J, with 10 bases between the two ends. The CDR3 length is 11 residues. The CDR3 bases are TGTGCCGGCCCCAGGGACTATGGCTACACCTTC. Residues: CAGPRDYGYTF.

This clone was counted a few times. The V call is TRBV7-9, the J call TRBJ1-1; TRBD1 aligns across 9 bases. The CDR3 has 14 residues. The ends lost 5 bases at V and 7 bases at J; junction bases unmatched: 8. Per germline, CDR1 SEHNR and CDR2 FQNEAQ (reference sequence). The CDR3 loop is CASSHSGQGREAFF. CDR3 bases: TGTGCCAGCAGCCATTCGGGACAGGGCCGTGAAGCTTTCTTT.

The chain recombines TRBV25-1 with TRBJ2-7; D is perhaps TRBD2 (7 bases). V was trimmed by 5 bases and J by 5 bases, leaving 22 bases between them. This CDR3 is built from 16 residues. The germline CDR1 and CDR2 sequences are MGHDK and SYGVNS. The CDR3: CASSPREGGRQDEQYF. The CDR3 DNA reads TGTGCCAGCAGTCCAAGGGAGGGGGGCCGCCAGGACGAGCAGTACTTC.

The chain joins TRBV6-1 to TRBJ2-5; D perhaps matches TRBD1 (6 bases). V shed 6 bases and J shed 2 bases, with 13 bases lying between them. Germline CDR1 and CDR2: MNHNS and SASEGT. This CDR3 has 14 residues. The CDR3 sequence is CASRTGSAQETQYF. The CDR3, as DNA: TGTGCCAGCAGGACAGGCTCAGCTCAAGAGACCCAGTACTTC.

This sequence joins TRBV6-5 and TRBJ2-7, with D possibly TRBD1 on 5 matching bases. From germline, CDR1 is MNHEY and CDR2 SVGAGI. This CDR3 is built from 12 residues. V lost 6 bases and J lost 5, with 11 bases in between. CDR3 nucleotides: TGTGCCAGCAGGTCAGGGATCCACGAGCAGTACTTC. Translation gives CASRSGIHEQYF.

This chain's CDR3 is CASMAQVEDEKLFF. The DNA of the CDR3 is TGTGCCAGCATGGCACAGGTTGAGGATGAAAAACTGTTTTTT. The V call is TRBV6-1, the J call TRBJ1-4; tentatively, D is TRBD1 (5 bases). The V end was cut by 7 bases, the J end by 6 bases, with 15 bases between. The CDR3 runs to 14 residues. In germline, CDR1 is MNHNS, CDR2 SASEGT.

In its sample, this clone was seen a few times. Other DNA sequences in the sample encode the same CDR3. The chain couples TRBV30 to TRBJ1-5; TRBD1 matches 7 bases. The length of the CDR3 is 17 residues. CDR1 is GTSNPN, CDR2 SVGIG, per germline (reference sequence). The V segment lost 1 base and the J segment 2 bases; nucleotides outside the gene matches: 11. CDR3 nucleotide sequence: TGTGCCTGGAGTGCACAGGGGCCACTCGGGGGCAATCAGCCCCAGCATTTT. It yields the protein CAWSAQGPLGGNQPQHF.

The chain links TRBV5-5 to TRBJ2-2; 10 bases are a match to TRBD1. The CDR3 consists of 14 residues. CDR1 and CDR2 from the germline V gene are SGHKS and YYEKEE (reference sequence). V was pared by 4 bases and J by 5 bases, with 2 bases of the junction left unmatched. CDR3 loop: CASSRQGATGELFF. The CDR3 nucleotides read TGTGCCAGCAGCCGACAGGGGGCTACCGGGGAGCTGTTTTTT.

This chain links TRBV11-2 with TRBJ2-5; 7 bases fit TRBD1. Losses at the gene ends were 4 bases for V and 2 bases for J; bases not matched to a gene: 7. The CDR3 is made up of 15 amino acids. Germline CDR1 SGHAT, CDR2 FQNNGV. In nucleotides, the CDR3 is TGTGCCAGCAGCTGGGGGACAGCTGAACAAGAGACCCAGTACTTC. Protein product: CASSWGTAEQETQYF.

J is TRBJ1-5 and V is TRBV4-1; no firm D call. Trimming removed 4 bases at V and 3 bases at J, with 10 bases between. This CDR3 has 14 amino acids. Germline V gene sequence: CDR1 MGHRA, CDR2 YSYEKL. The DNA of the CDR3 is TGCGCCAGCAGCCTGCGGTGGGTCAATCAGCCCCAGCATTTT. This codes for CASSLRWVNQPQHF.

The chain joins TRBV7-9 to TRBJ2-3; maybe TRBD2 (6 bases). Looked up from germline, CDR1 is SEHNR and CDR2 is FQNEAQ (reference sequence). V was trimmed by 5 bases and J by 1 base, leaving 13 bases between them. The CDR3 length is 15 residues. The CDR3 here is CASSPGASGTDTQYF. Here the CDR3 DNA reads TGTGCCAGCAGCCCCGGGGCTAGCGGCACAGATACGCAGTATTTT. Full variable domain (missing parts from reference TRBV7-9 and TRBJ2-3): DTGVSQNPRHKITKRGQNVTFRCDPISEHNRLYWYRQTLGQGPEFLTYFQNEAQLEKSRLLSDRFSAERPKGSFSTLEIQRTEQGDSAMYLCASSPGASGTDTQYFGPGTRLTVL.

The chain carries TRBV6-6 and TRBJ1-4; perhaps TRBD1 as D (6 bases). Germline V lookup: CDR1 MNHNY, CDR2 SVGAGI (reference sequence). V was shortened by 4 bases and J by 3 bases, with 9 bases between the two germline ends. The CDR3 extends over 14 amino acids. The CDR3 coding sequence is TGTGCCAGCAGTTCGGACAGAGCTAATGAAAAACTGTTTTTT. This encodes CASSSDRANEKLFF.

V usage is TRBV27 and J usage is TRBJ1-5; weak D call: TRBD1 (5 bases). The length of the CDR3 is 13 residues. Germline values: CDR1 MNHEY, CDR2 SMNVEV (reference sequence). V lost 2 bases and J 4 bases, leaving 6 bases between the germline ends. CDR3 nucleotides: TGTGCCAGCAGTTTAGGGACTAATCAGCCCCAGCATTTT. This codes for CASSLGTNQPQHF.

V and J are TRBV6-6 and TRBJ1-2; TRBD1 aligns across 10 bases. The CDR3 length is 13 residues. Losses at the gene ends were 6 bases for V and 9 bases for J; bases not matched to a gene: 7. From germline, CDR1 is MNHNY and CDR2 SVGAGI (reference sequence). CDR3 sequence reads: CASRSRQGASYTF. In DNA form, the CDR3 reads TGTGCCAGCAGATCACGACAGGGGGCGAGCTACACCTTC.

This chain links TRBV29-1 with TRBJ1-2; unclear D gene. The V gene lost 5 bases and the J gene lost 5 bases, with 9 bases spanning the gap. This CDR3 spans 11 amino acids. Germline V gene data show CDR1 as SQVTM and CDR2 as ANQGSEA. CDR3 residues: CSVRSQYGYTF. The CDR3 nucleotides read TGCAGCGTTCGTTCACAGTATGGCTACACCTTC.

This clone was seen a single time. This chain connects TRBV10-3 to TRBJ1-5; D possibly corresponds to TRBD1 (5 bases). Germline V CDR1 and CDR2: ENHRY, SYGVKD. The V end lost 6 bases, the J end lost 9 bases, and 9 bases lay between the germline ends. This CDR3 has 11 residues. CDR3 residues: CAISRVRPQHF. The CDR3 nucleotides are TGTGCCATCAGCAGGGTACGGCCCCAGCATTTT.

The chain employs TRBV4-1 and TRBJ2-2, with 8 nucleotides matching TRBD2. The CDR3 spans 17 residues. Germline CDR1 MGHRA, CDR2 YSYEKL. The J segment lost 6 bases and the V segment lost 0 bases, leaving 9 bases of the junction unmatched. In nucleotides, the CDR3 is TGCGCCAGCAGCCAAGAAGGTGTTAGCGGGGCATCCGGGGAGCTGTTTTTT. It codes for CASSQEGVSGASGELFF.

J is TRBJ2-3 and V is TRBV30; 7 bases line up with TRBD1. This CDR3 has 12 amino acids. Germline V gives CDR1 GTSNPN, CDR2 SVGIG (reference sequence). With V trimmed by 0 bases and J by 13 bases, 7 bases remained unmatched. Here the CDR3 DNA reads TGTGCCTGGAGTGTAACCGGGACAGCAGAGTATTTT. The encoded protein is CAWSVTGTAEYF. The full variable domain, with the rest looked up from reference TRBV30 and TRBJ2-3, is SQTIHQWPATLVQPVGSPLSLECTVEGTSNPNLYWYRQAAGRGLQLLFYSVGIGQISSEVPQNLSASRPQDRQFILSSKKLLLSDSGFYLCAWSVTGTAEYFGPGTRLTVL.

This clone was counted a few times. V is TRBV4-2 and J is TRBJ1-2; 7 nucleotides align to TRBD1. Germline trimming cut 4 bases from V and 3 bases from J; bases unmatched to any gene: 8. The CDR3 is 15 residues long. Germline V gene sequence: CDR1 LGHNA, CDR2 YNFKEQ. This CDR3 reads CASSLRGGSDYGYTF. The DNA of the CDR3 is TGTGCCAGCAGCCTCCGAGGGGGCTCGGACTATGGCTACACCTTC.

The chain uses TRBV9 and TRBJ2-3; D is unresolved. From germline, CDR1 is SGDLS and CDR2 YYNGEE. Deletions cut 0 bases from V and 2 bases from J, with 7 bases between. CDR3 length: 14 amino acids. In nucleotides, the CDR3 is TGTGCCAGCAGCGTAGACCAGGACACAGATACGCAGTATTTT. It encodes CASSVDQDTDTQYF.

The V and J genes are TRBV19 and TRBJ2-5, with TRBD2 identical over 12 bases. This CDR3 has 16 residues. V trimming: 1 base; J trimming: 5 bases; junction bases outside the gene matches: 5. The germline CDR1 and CDR2 sequences are LNHDA and SQIVND (reference sequence). The CDR3 sequence: CASSIVGTSGSETQYF. The CDR3 nucleotides are TGTGCCAGTAGTATAGTGGGGACTAGCGGGTCGGAGACCCAGTACTTC.